The text below deals with one T cell receptor (beta chain). The sample originates from a study of blood T cell repertoires in COVID-19. As handled by the study authors: Nucleated cell counts were estimated from reference gene primer amplification. The repertoire was sequenced with immunoSEQ multiplex PCR; TCRdb's copy has only in-frame clones and lacks some. V, J and clone size were drawn from that table, and D and trimming were deduced from the DNA. Altogether more than 95,000 clones are present, over 55% being singletons, with the ten largest covering under 2.5%. V was clipped by 0 bases and J by 2 bases, with 8 bases between them. Germline V gene sequence: CDR1 SGHTA, CDR2 FQGNSA. The CDR3 extends over 15 amino acids.

The TCR comes from a woman in her 70s with acute or convalescent COVID-19. The sample comprised peripheral blood. The genes are TRBV7-2 and TRBJ2-1, with D maybe TRBD2 (5 bases). CDR3 residues: CASSLAGDPYNEQFF. The CDR3 DNA is TGTGCCAGCAGCTTAGCGGGAGACCCCTACAATGAGCAGTTCTTC.